This section outlines one T cell receptor beta chain sequence together with its context. Its antigen is unknown. Per-base qualities were not stored, and no clone one base away is much larger. The junction shows trimming of 0 bases on V and 6 bases on J, plus 7 bases between the germline ends. Sequences SGHRS (CDR1) and YFSETQ (CDR2) are obtained from the germline V gene. The CDR3 starts with the cysteine, ends with the phenylalanine, and has 13 residues. Here the CDR3 DNA is all that survives: 39 bases in frame from base 1. This specimen belongs to a study of T cells and copy number aberrations in small-cell lung cancer (dated by TCRdb to the early 2020s). With regard to the full study: Whole-exome sequencing of the same tumor regions was paired with TCR repertoire sequencing so that T cell metrics could be related to mutations and copy number aberrations. Tumor TCR data were available for 16 to 20 patients, and approximately 15 patients had TCR data from both tumor and normal tissue. Results the study describes overall, beyond this receptor: The study was limited by a small sample size because surgical resection is uncommon in small-cell lung cancer, and the findings require validation. Every specimen was formalin-fixed paraffin-embedded tissue, a material known to introduce sequencing artifacts. Lower T-cell density, richness and clonality were observed in tumors than in adjacent lung tissue, although the difference in density was not significant.

TCR-beta CDR3 regions were amplified from genomic DNA with the immunoSEQ hsTCRB Kit using multiplexed V- and J-gene primers. Unique DNA barcodes were added in a second PCR, and the samples were pooled together with one negative control and one positive control. The pooled TCR-beta libraries were sequenced using a 150-cycle paired-end protocol on an Illumina MiSeq. From the authors' description of their analysis: Adaptive Biotechnologies processed the raw sequencing data and produced a report containing normalized, annotated TCR-beta repertoires. T-cell density was computed as TCR-beta templates normalized to usable DNA, which was estimated by amplifying housekeeping genes. Richness was defined as the count of unique rearrangements, and clonality was defined as 1 minus Pielou's evenness. Drawn from immuneACCESS, this table holds only the in-frame rearrangements with V and J called that TCRdb kept. Clones are partly lost; checked studies trace under half to an unresolved V gene and leave the rest unexplained. V and J calls and clone size come straight from that table; D and trimming were deduced from the DNA. Within this sample are roughly 2,800 clones, with less than 85% of them counted one time only. The ten largest account for roughly 9.7% of the sample.

Patients with limited-stage small-cell lung cancer who underwent surgical resection in Hangzhou, China, between the late 2000s and the early 2020s were included as donors. All donors were treated with upfront surgery without preoperative chemotherapy or radiotherapy, and immunotherapy was not given to any donor before or after surgery. In the sequenced cohort of more than 15 patients, every patient was either a smoker or a heavy second-hand smoker. Adjacent normal lung was collected at least 2 cm from the tumor margin and was confirmed morphologically free of malignant cells by two pathologists. To characterize T cell repertoire heterogeneity, the study applied multi-region TCR-beta sequencing to resected limited-stage small-cell lung cancers and to tumor-adjacent lung tissue. The AllPrep DNA/RNA FFPE Kit (Qiagen) was used to extract genomic DNA from the FFPE tissue.

This chain is built from TRBV5-1 and TRBJ1-5; no D gene call is confident. Sequencing was performed on normal tissue next to the tumor. The TCR originated in a man between 60 and 70 years old with small cell lung cancer. The DNA reads as follows: TGCGCCAGCAGCTTGGAGGGTCTTCAGCCCCAGCATTTT. Its translation reads: CASSLEGLQPQHF.